The sequence of this TCR beta chain was determined in a study of T cell changes during pregnancy in multiple sclerosis. This CDR3 has 19 residues. The germline CDR1 and CDR2 sequences are SGDLS and YYNGEE. V trimming: 0 bases; J trimming: 2 bases; junction bases outside the gene matches: 14. Clones were read by immunoSEQ multiplex PCR, and TCRdb kept only the in-frame ones, dropping some. This table holds about 40,000 clones, around 90% found once. The genes are TRBV9 and TRBJ1-3; 7 nucleotides line up with TRBD1. The sequenced sample was CD8+ T cells from peripheral blood mononuclear cells, obtained in the first trimester of pregnancy. The receptor comes from a female donor with multiple sclerosis, enrolled in a pregnancy study. The CDR3 reads CASSVDPRSGGSTGNTIYF. DNA for the CDR3: TGTGCCAGCAGCGTAGACCCTAGGTCAGGGGGTAGTACTGGAAACACCATATATTTT.